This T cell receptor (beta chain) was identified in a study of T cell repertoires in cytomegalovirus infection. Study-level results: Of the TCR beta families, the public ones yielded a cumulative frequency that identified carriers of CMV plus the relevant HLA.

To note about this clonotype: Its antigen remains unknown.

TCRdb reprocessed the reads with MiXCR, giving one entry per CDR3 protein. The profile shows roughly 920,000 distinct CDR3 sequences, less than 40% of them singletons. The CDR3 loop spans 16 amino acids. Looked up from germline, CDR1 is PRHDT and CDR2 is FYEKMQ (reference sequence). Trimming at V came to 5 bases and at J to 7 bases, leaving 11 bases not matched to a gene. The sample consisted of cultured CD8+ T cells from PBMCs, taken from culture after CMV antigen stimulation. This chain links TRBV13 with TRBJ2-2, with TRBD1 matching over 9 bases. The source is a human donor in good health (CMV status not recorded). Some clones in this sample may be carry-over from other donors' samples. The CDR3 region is CASSLNRGRTSGELFF. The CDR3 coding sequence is TGTGCCAGCAGCCTCAACAGGGGGCGGACGAGCGGGGAGCTGTTTTTT.